Following are 19 T cell receptor beta chains from one sample sequenced in a study of T cell clones after liver transplantation (dated by TCRdb to the late 2010s). The time point label here, explained by the study, means: pre-transplant. Library generation was performed with the immunoSEQ multiplex PCR assay. TCRdb holds this immuneACCESS table with in-frame rearrangements only. Some clones are missing; in checked studies, unresolved V genes explain under half, and the rest has no known cause. This sample is represented by 99,000 or so clones; roughly 80% of them were singletons. The top ten clonotypes cover around 0.97% of the sample. The source material was CD4+ T cells from blood, sampled before liver transplant. The receptors come from a human donor who received a liver transplant.

The chain carries TRBV9 and TRBJ1-2; 9 bases match TRBD1. CDR3 length: 16 residues. Germline assignment: CDR1 SGDLS and CDR2 YYNGEE. The V segment lost 2 bases and the J segment 6 bases; nucleotides outside the gene matches: 11. The DNA for the CDR3 is TGTGCCAGCAGCGTCGGGACAGGGTCTTCGGTTGATGGCTACACCTTC. It translates to CASSVGTGSSVDGYTF.

The chain carries TRBV10-3 and TRBJ1-6; D is unresolved. Germline V lookup: CDR1 ENHRY, CDR2 SYGVKD. The V end lost 3 bases, the J end lost 9 bases, and 6 bases lay between the germline ends. This CDR3 region has 12 residues. The CDR3 DNA follows: TGTGCCATCAGTGATTCGCCTTCACCCCTCCACTTT. Amino acids: CAISDSPSPLHF.

The rearrangement links TRBV28 to TRBJ1-4; maybe TRBD1 (6 bases). This CDR3 is built from 15 residues. Between the trimmed V and J ends, which lost 6 bases and 7 bases, there was a span of 18 bases. Looked up from germline, CDR1 is MDHEN and CDR2 is SYDVKM. In DNA, the CDR3 is TGTGCCAGCAGCCCCGGAACGGGGGCAAGTGAAAAACTGTTTTTT. It encodes CASSPGTGASEKLFF.

The CDR3 here is CASSRRTGELSEAFF. For the CDR3, the DNA is TGCGCCAGCAGCCGTCGGACAGGGGAGCTCTCTGAAGCTTTCTTT. This rearrangement joins TRBV5-1 to TRBJ1-1; 9 positions match TRBD1. This CDR3 contains 15 residues. Per the germline V gene, CDR1 is SGHRS and CDR2 is YFSETQ. Trimming cost V 4 bases and J 6 bases; bases outside gene matches: 10.

In this sample, this clone turned up a few times. The chain is built from TRBV19 and TRBJ2-1, with 7 bases lining up with TRBD2. The germline CDR1 and CDR2 sequences are LNHDA and SQIVND (reference sequence). Unmatched junction bases numbered 6, after V lost 5 bases and J lost 8 bases. The CDR3 runs to 13 residues. The CDR3 loop is CASSGPRGDEQFF. In nucleotides, the CDR3 is TGTGCCAGTAGTGGCCCTCGGGGGGATGAGCAGTTCTTC.

V usage is TRBV5-1 and J usage is TRBJ2-3, with TRBD1 matching over 7 bases. Germline V CDR1 and CDR2: SGHRS, YFSETQ. V lost 2 bases to trimming and J lost 4 bases; unmatched junction nucleotides: 10. The CDR3 consists of 16 residues. CDR3 loop: CASSFVETGIPDTQYF. The CDR3 region has the DNA TGCGCCAGCAGCTTCGTAGAGACAGGGATCCCAGATACGCAGTATTTT.

The chain joins TRBV30 to TRBJ2-3; no reliable D call. Trimming shortened V by 3 bases and J by 0 bases, and 10 bases separated the two germline ends. The CDR3 contains 14 residues. CDR1 is GTSNPN, CDR2 SVGIG, per germline (reference sequence). This CDR3 reads CAWSPWSSTDTQYF. The CDR3 DNA reads TGTGCCTGGAGCCCTTGGTCTAGCACAGATACGCAGTATTTT.

The chain employs TRBV5-1 and TRBJ2-3; 11 bases map to TRBD2. J was trimmed by 1 base and V by 2 bases; bases with no gene match: 6. The CDR3 contains 17 residues. Germline CDR1 and CDR2: SGHRS and YFSETQ. CDR3 loop: CASSFFSGRAGTDTQYF. In nucleotides, the CDR3 is TGCGCCAGCAGCTTCTTTAGCGGGAGGGCCGGCACAGATACGCAGTATTTT.

The chain is built from TRBV5-1 and TRBJ1-3; 9 bases align to TRBD1. Germline values: CDR1 SGHRS, CDR2 YFSETQ. The V segment lost 4 bases and the J segment 0 bases; nucleotides outside the gene matches: 2. The length of the CDR3 is 15 residues. DNA of the CDR3: TGCGCCAGCAGCCCGGGACAGGGCTCTGGAAACACCATATATTTT. This translates into CASSPGQGSGNTIYF.

The rearrangement uses TRBV6-4 and TRBJ2-1, with D possibly being TRBD1 (6 bases). Trimming left V 3 bases short and J 0 bases short, with 9 bases between. The germline CDR1 and CDR2 sequences are MRHNA and SNTAGT. The CDR3 is 15 amino acids. The CDR3: CASSDETGSYNEQFF. DNA for the CDR3: TGTGCCAGCAGTGATGAGACAGGCTCCTACAATGAGCAGTTCTTC.

This chain links TRBV7-6 with TRBJ2-1; 12 bases agree with TRBD2. Trimming removed 8 bases from V and 7 bases from J; junction bases left unmatched: 3. The CDR3 contains 13 residues. CDR1 SGHVS and CDR2 FNYEAQ come from the germline V gene. The CDR3 DNA sequence: TGTGCCAGCGAGACTAGCGGGAGAAATGAGCAGTTCTTC. Translated, it gives CASETSGRNEQFF.

The chain recombines TRBV28 with TRBJ1-5; D call uncertain. CDR3 length equals 16 residues. The germline V gene encodes CDR1 MDHEN and CDR2 SYDVKM. V was trimmed by 2 bases and J by 0 bases, leaving 11 bases between them. The CDR3 coding sequence is TGTGCCAGCAGTTTAGGGCTGACGAATAGCAATCAGCCCCAGCATTTT. This gives the protein CASSLGLTNSNQPQHF. Supplemented by reference TRBV28 and TRBJ1-5, the full variable domain reads DVKVTQSSRYLVKRTGEKVFLECVQDMDHENMFWYRQDPGLGLRLIYFSYDVKMKEKGDIPEGYSVSREKKERFSLILESASTNQTSMYLCASSLGLTNSNQPQHFGDGTRLSIL.

This chain connects TRBV9 to TRBJ2-7; unclear D gene. Looked up from germline, CDR1 is SGDLS and CDR2 is YYNGEE. The CDR3 has 15 residues. Trimming shortened V by 4 bases and J by 4 bases, and 18 bases separated the two germline ends. The CDR3 reads CASSLGLGRYYEQYF. The CDR3 DNA reads TGTGCCAGCAGCCTTGGCCTGGGCAGATATTACGAGCAGTACTTC.

The chain combines TRBV6-5 with TRBJ2-7; 7 nucleotides agree with TRBD2. The V gene's germline CDR1 is MNHEY and CDR2 SVGAGI. The trim removed 6 bases at V and 0 bases at J, leaving 8 bases unmatched. The CDR3 covers 15 residues. Here the CDR3 DNA reads TGTGCCAGCAGCACCGGGGGGAGGCCCTCCTACGAGCAGTACTTC. Translating gives CASSTGGRPSYEQYF.

This chain connects TRBV16 to TRBJ1-2; D is ambiguous. This CDR3 has 12 residues. The germline gives CDR1 KGHSY, CDR2 FQNENV. The V gene lost 2 bases and the J gene lost 8 bases, with 9 bases spanning the gap. The CDR3 coding sequence is TGTGCCAGCAGCCAAAGCCCTCGCGGCTACACCTTC. This gives the protein CASSQSPRGYTF.

The chain links TRBV4-1 to TRBJ1-4, with 7 nucleotides matching TRBD1. After removal of 4 bases from V and 2 bases from J, the junction contained 13 bases not matched to a gene. The germline V gene encodes CDR1 MGHRA and CDR2 YSYEKL. The CDR3 loop spans 18 amino acids. The CDR3 DNA reads TGCGCCAGCAGCCGAGATCCCGTAACAGGGGTCACTAATGAAAAACTGTTTTTT. Encoded protein: CASSRDPVTGVTNEKLFF.

This clone was seen repeatedly, ten times or more. V gene TRBV27 combines with J gene TRBJ2-6; no definite D call. Germline CDR1 MNHEY, CDR2 SMNVEV (reference sequence). The CDR3 length is 15 residues. Trimming left V 7 bases short and J 3 bases short, with 13 bases between. CDR3 in DNA: TGTGCCAGCACCCGAACTATCTATGGGGCCAACGTCCTGACTTTC. This encodes CASTRTIYGANVLTF.

The genes are TRBV4-1 and TRBJ1-4; D gene uncertain. CDR1 and CDR2 from the germline V gene are MGHRA and YSYEKL. V lost 0 bases and J 0 bases, leaving 8 bases between the germline ends. This CDR3 region has 16 residues. The CDR3 sequence is CASSQESWATNEKLFF. The CDR3 coding sequence is TGCGCCAGCAGCCAAGAGAGCTGGGCAACTAATGAAAAACTGTTTTTT.

The rearrangement links TRBV7-6 to TRBJ2-3, with TRBD1 matching over 7 bases. Germline CDR1 reads SGHVS; CDR2 reads FNYEAQ. The CDR3 covers 16 residues. J gave up 0 bases and V 4 bases, and 7 bases lay outside the gene matches. The CDR3: CASSSQGQTSTDTQYF. The CDR3 DNA reads TGTGCCAGCAGCTCGCAGGGACAGACTAGCACAGATACGCAGTATTTT.